This T cell receptor beta chain derives from a study of T cell changes during pregnancy in multiple sclerosis. This CDR3 contains 12 residues. The ends were cut back, 0 bases at V and 13 bases at J, with 12 bases in the middle. CDR1 is LGHNT, CDR2 FRNRAP, per germline. TCRdb's copy holds only in-frame clones and misses some; the assay was immunoSEQ multiplex PCR. The profile shows roughly 60,000 clones, 91% of them singletons. The rearrangement uses TRBV12-5 and TRBJ1-2; perhaps TRBD1 as D (5 bases). This receptor was identified in a female donor with multiple sclerosis, enrolled in a pregnancy study. The sample consisted of CD4+ T cells from peripheral blood mononuclear cells, taken in the first trimester of pregnancy. CDR3 sequence reads: CASGLVAGYRTF. The CDR3 DNA reads TGTGCTAGTGGTTTGGTAGCAGGGTATCGCACCTTC.